This TCR beta chain comes out of a study of T-cell memory formation after mild COVID-19 (dated by TCRdb to the early 2020s). Some background on the complete study: TCR sequence clusters from the two donors were largely donor specific. T-cell clones expanding and contracting after mild COVID-19 in a couple of donors were tracked by longitudinal TCRalpha and TCRbeta repertoire sequencing. Two young, previously healthy adult volunteers, one female and one male, were included in the cohort. Results and caveats for the whole study, not just this receptor: Contracting CD4+ clones appeared mostly in the CM and EM memory subsets, whereas CD8+ clones were enriched in EMRA. SARS-CoV-2 specificity of the second-wave clones peaking on day 37 was not confirmed. The detection of some responding clones in pre-infection memory suggests that pre-existing cross-reactive memory T cells joined the SARS-CoV-2 response. The study covered only two mild cases, and larger cohorts including severe cases with pre-infection samples were considered necessary. Balanced CD4/CD8 phenotypes were observed for clones contracting from day 15 to 85, whereas a bias towards CD4+ was observed for a second wave of clones expanding from day 15 to 37.

The CDR3, cysteine through phenylalanine, is 13 amino acids long. CDR3 DNA only is kept here, 39 bases in frame from base 1. Reading the germline V gene (reference sequence) gives CDR1 SGHAT and CDR2 FQDESV. V gives up 5 bases and J gives up 6 bases, and the segment between their germline ends measures 14 bases. Ficoll-Paque density gradient centrifugation was the method used to isolate PBMCs. For this clonotype: The target of this receptor is not known. No base quality values were provided; no much bigger clone lies one nucleotide off.

Reads for this sample came from an Illumina NovaSeq 6000. Using 5'RACE with constant-segment primers, TCRalpha and TCRbeta cDNA libraries were constructed, with sample barcodes and unique molecular identifiers added in the process. RNA was extracted from every sample with Trizol reagent. Library amplification was performed in two PCR steps, and a second sample barcode and Illumina TruSeq adapters were introduced in the second step. Libraries were sequenced on an Illumina NovaSeq with 2 x 150 bp paired-end reads. Concerning the study's data processing: The reads were demultiplexed and collapsed into UMI-guided consensus sequences using migec v1.2.7. With mixcr v2.1.11, UMI consensuses were aligned to TRA and TRB V and J templates and assembled into clonotypes. A clonotype was counted as expanded or contracted only if both edgeR and NoisET called the change significant, with noise models trained on biological replicates. For edgeR calls, a false discovery rate-adjusted p below 0.01 and a log2 fold-change threshold of 1 were applied. As an exploratory analysis of dynamics, max-normalized trajectories of the 1000 most abundant clonotypes were examined by PCA with hierarchical clustering. Separately sequenced CD4+ and CD8+ repertoires were used to assign a CD4 or CD8 phenotype to each responding clone. TCRdb cleaned the public reads at Q25 with fastp, built clones with MiXCR and kept in-frame beta chains. Entries are consolidated by CDR3 protein sequence, retaining the most common genes and DNA. None of the V and J calls come from the authors' own analysis; TCRdb made them. Within this sample are 89,000 or so distinct CDR3 sequences, with 9.5% to 15% of them counted one time only. The leading ten clones occupy less than 45% of the sample.

The sequence derives from a man aged 18 to 29 who had mild COVID-19 (a few samples of this study predate the infection). The sample titles of this study are shuffled in the database, so cell type and time point are left out; the donor was told from shared clones. The V gene is TRBV11-1 and the J gene is TRBJ2-7, with a weak D call of TRBD1 (6 bases match). Sequencing input: PBMCs or a T cell subset sorted from them (not recorded which). The encoded CDR3 is CASSPTGTPEQYF. The nucleotides read TGTGCCAGCAGCCCTACAGGGACCCCCGAGCAGTACTTC.